This TCR beta chain emerged from a study of spatial heterogeneity in lung cancer. Study-level findings and limits: The authors estimated that approximately 7% of tumor T cells were covered for alpha chains and about 12% for beta chains. Ubiquitous and regional nonsynonymous mutations were each tracked by the matching count of ubiquitous or regional expanded TCRs. Counts that tracked tumor mutation counts were those of expanded intratumoral alpha and beta TCRs.

Germline CDR1 ENHRY, CDR2 SYGVKD. CDR3 length equals 15 residues. V gave up 7 bases and J gave up 2 bases, with 14 bases separating them. Time point of the sample: sample taken at primary tumor resection. About this clonotype itself: No antigen is known for it.

TCRdb itself ran the 5' RACE reads through MiXCR, one entry per CDR3 protein. Here the sample spans about 6,800 distinct CDR3 sequences, around an eighth being singletons. The TCR was taken from a male donor with early-stage non-small cell lung cancer. The input for sequencing was lung tumor tissue, taken at surgery. The rearrangement joins TRBV10-3 to TRBJ2-2; D remains ambiguous. The CDR3 DNA reads as TGTGCCATCACCTTTAGCCCCGCCAACACCGGGGAGCTGTTTTTT. Its protein is CAITFSPANTGELFF.